This is a list of T cell receptor beta chains from one sample in a study of blood T cell dynamics during melanoma immunotherapy. Produced via immunoSEQ multiplex PCR; TCRdb's table is partial and in-frame only. The sample carries 4,500 to 7,000 clones, 87% recorded once. Sequenced here: blood, sampled from a patient treated with checkpoint blockade. The receptors originated from a human donor with melanoma. Both conserved end residues are part of each CDR3. Fields, in order: CDR3 DNA, CDR3 protein, clone size, D gene, V gene, J gene. A D gene is named only where the DNA matches it firmly. Some rows mark clone size as missing; the rest say once, few, many or name a class of expanded clone.

CDR3 DNA: TGTGCCAGCAGCTTGACAGGGAGCACAGATACGCAGTATTTT; CDR3 protein: CASSLTGSTDTQYF; clone size: -; D gene: TRBD1; V gene: TRBV7-2; J gene: TRBJ2-3
CDR3 DNA: TGTGCCATCAGTGAGTACGATTTACACGGGACAGGTTTGAACACTGAAGCTTTCTTT; CDR3 protein: CAISEYDLHGTGLNTEAFF; clone size: -; D gene: TRBD1; V gene: TRBV10-3; J gene: TRBJ1-1
CDR3 DNA: TGTGCCAGCAGTATAGCGGGGGTGAGCTCCTCCAATGAGCAGTTCTTC; CDR3 protein: CASSIAGVSSSNEQFF; clone size: once; D gene: TRBD2; V gene: TRBV7-9; J gene: TRBJ2-1
CDR3 DNA: TGTGCCAGCAGTGAAAACGGACTTCCGACTTACGAGCAGTACTTC; CDR3 protein: CASSENGLPTYEQYF; clone size: -; D gene: -; V gene: TRBV2; J gene: TRBJ2-7
CDR3 DNA: TGTGCCAGCAGTCCTACAGGGAACTCTGGGGCCAACGTCCTGACTTTC; CDR3 protein: CASSPTGNSGANVLTF; clone size: -; D gene: -; V gene: TRBV2; J gene: TRBJ2-6
CDR3 DNA: TGTGCCAGCAGCCCCAGAATGACCCGGGAGGGCTACACCTTC; CDR3 protein: CASSPRMTREGYTF; clone size: -; D gene: -; V gene: TRBV5-6; J gene: TRBJ1-2
CDR3 DNA: TGCGCCAGCAGCCAAGATTTCAGGGCCGGGGAGCTGTTTTTT; CDR3 protein: CASSQDFRAGELFF; clone size: -; D gene: -; V gene: TRBV4-3; J gene: TRBJ2-2
CDR3 DNA: TGTGCCAGCAGCTTCCGAGGAGGACCCTATGGCTACACCTTC; CDR3 protein: CASSFRGGPYGYTF; clone size: -; D gene: -; V gene: TRBV7-8; J gene: TRBJ1-2
CDR3 DNA: TGTGCCACCTGGGGAGGACAGGGCGGCTATGGCTACACCTTC; CDR3 protein: CATWGGQGGYGYTF; clone size: -; D gene: TRBD1; V gene: TRBV6-5; J gene: TRBJ1-2
CDR3 DNA: TGTGCCACCAGGCCAGGGGATTCGTATGGGTCCCAGCATTTT; CDR3 protein: CATRPGDSYGSQHF; clone size: -; D gene: -; V gene: TRBV15; J gene: TRBJ1-5
CDR3 DNA: TGTGCCAGCAGTCCCCAGTGGACGCGACCAACTAACTACGAGCAGTACTTC; CDR3 protein: CASSPQWTRPTNYEQYF; clone size: -; D gene: -; V gene: TRBV27; J gene: TRBJ2-7
CDR3 DNA: TGTGCCAGCAGCCCCGGGACAGGTTACAATGAAAAACTGTTTTTT; CDR3 protein: CASSPGTGYNEKLFF; clone size: -; D gene: TRBD1; V gene: TRBV7-9; J gene: TRBJ1-4
CDR3 DNA: TGTGCCAGCAGCTTAGGGACAGGGAGTGCAACTAATGAAAAACTGTTTTTT; CDR3 protein: CASSLGTGSATNEKLFF; clone size: -; D gene: TRBD1; V gene: TRBV7-9; J gene: TRBJ1-4
CDR3 DNA: TGTGCCAGCTCACCAGGAGACAGGGGAGGTACTGAAGCTTTCTTT; CDR3 protein: CASSPGDRGGTEAFF; clone size: -; D gene: TRBD1; V gene: TRBV18; J gene: TRBJ1-1
CDR3 DNA: TGTGCCAGGGGACTAGTTAGCACCGGGGAGCTGTTTTTT; CDR3 protein: CARGLVSTGELFF; clone size: -; D gene: TRBD2; V gene: TRBV2; J gene: TRBJ2-2
CDR3 DNA: TGCGCCAGCAGCCAAGTCAACGGGAACTATGGCTACACCTTC; CDR3 protein: CASSQVNGNYGYTF; clone size: few; D gene: -; V gene: TRBV4-1; J gene: TRBJ1-2
CDR3 DNA: TGTGCCAGCAGCCAAGATATCGGCCTAGCGGGAGTTGGGGTAGATACGCAGTATTTT; CDR3 protein: CASSQDIGLAGVGVDTQYF; clone size: -; D gene: TRBD2; V gene: TRBV4-2; J gene: TRBJ2-3
CDR3 DNA: TGTGCCAGCAGTTCCGGGACCACCTACGAGCAGTACTTC; CDR3 protein: CASSSGTTYEQYF; clone size: -; D gene: -; V gene: TRBV28; J gene: TRBJ2-7
CDR3 DNA: TGTGCCAGCAGCCCAAAAGCAGCGGCGGGTTCCTACGAGCAGTACTTC; CDR3 protein: CASSPKAAAGSYEQYF; clone size: -; D gene: -; V gene: TRBV9; J gene: TRBJ2-7
CDR3 DNA: TGCAGCGTTGGCTCCGGGACTTCTCAAGGCTACACCTTC; CDR3 protein: CSVGSGTSQGYTF; clone size: few; D gene: -; V gene: TRBV29-1; J gene: TRBJ1-2
CDR3 DNA: TGTGCCTGGAGTGTTCCCCGGAACCCCGAAAATGAGCAGTTCTTC; CDR3 protein: CAWSVPRNPENEQFF; clone size: -; D gene: -; V gene: TRBV30; J gene: TRBJ2-1
CDR3 DNA: TGTGCCAGCAGCTTAGGGTCAGGGGGGGGCCGCTACGAGCAGTACTTC; CDR3 protein: CASSLGSGGGRYEQYF; clone size: -; D gene: -; V gene: TRBV11-2; J gene: TRBJ2-7
CDR3 DNA: TGTGCCTGGACTTTCAGAACTAACTATGGCTACACCTTC; CDR3 protein: CAWTFRTNYGYTF; clone size: -; D gene: -; V gene: TRBV30; J gene: TRBJ1-2
CDR3 DNA: TGTGCCAGCAGCGTAGGAGGCGACAGTTCCTACGAGCAGTACTTC; CDR3 protein: CASSVGGDSSYEQYF; clone size: few; D gene: -; V gene: TRBV9; J gene: TRBJ2-7
CDR3 DNA: TGTGCCAGCAGCTCCGGGACAGGCCAAGAGACCCAGTACTTC; CDR3 protein: CASSSGTGQETQYF; clone size: -; D gene: TRBD1; V gene: TRBV5-4; J gene: TRBJ2-5
CDR3 DNA: TGTGCCAGCATTCGGGTGGGCTATGGCTACACCTTC; CDR3 protein: CASIRVGYGYTF; clone size: -; D gene: -; V gene: TRBV28; J gene: TRBJ1-2
CDR3 DNA: TGCAGCGGGACACCGATTAACTATGGCTACACCTTC; CDR3 protein: CSGTPINYGYTF; clone size: -; D gene: -; V gene: TRBV29-1; J gene: TRBJ1-2
CDR3 DNA: TGCAGCGTTGCCGATGGATCCACGAAACCCTCGTATGGCTACACCTTC; CDR3 protein: CSVADGSTKPSYGYTF; clone size: -; D gene: -; V gene: TRBV29-1; J gene: TRBJ1-2
CDR3 DNA: TGTGCCAGCAGTTTAAGTTGGGCGGCGAACACCGGGGAGCTGTTTTTT; CDR3 protein: CASSLSWAANTGELFF; clone size: -; D gene: -; V gene: TRBV27; J gene: TRBJ2-2
CDR3 DNA: TGTGCCACCATGGACAGGGGGCCGGCTCCCTATGGCTACACCTTC; CDR3 protein: CATMDRGPAPYGYTF; clone size: -; D gene: TRBD1; V gene: TRBV10-3; J gene: TRBJ1-2
CDR3 DNA: TGTGCCAGCAGCTTCGGGGGGCGTTCTTCGGGGGCCAACGTCCTGACTTTC; CDR3 protein: CASSFGGRSSGANVLTF; clone size: -; D gene: -; V gene: TRBV5-4; J gene: TRBJ2-6
CDR3 DNA: TGCAGCGTTGTAAGGGACAGGGACGCTTTCTTT; CDR3 protein: CSVVRDRDAFF; clone size: -; D gene: TRBD1; V gene: TRBV29-1; J gene: TRBJ1-1
CDR3 DNA: TGCGCCAGCAGCTCCGGGACAGGGCGCACAGATACGCAGTATTTT; CDR3 protein: CASSSGTGRTDTQYF; clone size: -; D gene: TRBD1; V gene: TRBV5-1; J gene: TRBJ2-3
CDR3 DNA: TGTGCCAGCAGTGTATCGACAGGGGGCATCTATGGCTACACCTTC; CDR3 protein: CASSVSTGGIYGYTF; clone size: -; D gene: TRBD1; V gene: TRBV27; J gene: TRBJ1-2
CDR3 DNA: TGTGCCAGCAGCTTAGTAGGGGGGGGGCCAGATACGCAGTATTTT; CDR3 protein: CASSLVGGGPDTQYF; clone size: -; D gene: -; V gene: TRBV7-2; J gene: TRBJ2-3
CDR3 DNA: TGCAGCGTTGTGGGACCACAGGGCTCTAATGAAAAACTGTTTTTT; CDR3 protein: CSVVGPQGSNEKLFF; clone size: -; D gene: -; V gene: TRBV29-1; J gene: TRBJ1-4
CDR3 DNA: TGTGCCAGCAGCACAGAACAGGGAGAGACCCAGTACTTC; CDR3 protein: CASSTEQGETQYF; clone size: -; D gene: -; V gene: TRBV11-3; J gene: TRBJ2-5
CDR3 DNA: TGTGCCAGCAGCTTTAACAGGGTAGGGGGCTACACCTTC; CDR3 protein: CASSFNRVGGYTF; clone size: -; D gene: -; V gene: TRBV9; J gene: TRBJ1-2
CDR3 DNA: TGTGCCAGCAGCCTCACAGTAGGGTATGGCTACACCTTC; CDR3 protein: CASSLTVGYGYTF; clone size: -; D gene: -; V gene: TRBV2; J gene: TRBJ1-2
CDR3 DNA: TGTGCCAGCACTAGGGACGGTTTCTCCTACGAGCAGTACTTC; CDR3 protein: CASTRDGFSYEQYF; clone size: -; D gene: -; V gene: TRBV28; J gene: TRBJ2-7
CDR3 DNA: TGTGCCTGGAGTCGAACGGACAGGGGGCTGAGGACTGAAGCTTTCTTT; CDR3 protein: CAWSRTDRGLRTEAFF; clone size: -; D gene: TRBD1; V gene: TRBV30; J gene: TRBJ1-1
CDR3 DNA: TGTGCCAGCAGCCGGGCGATCGGGGCCTACGAGCAGTACTTC; CDR3 protein: CASSRAIGAYEQYF; clone size: -; D gene: -; V gene: TRBV7-2; J gene: TRBJ2-7
CDR3 DNA: TGTGCCAGCAGCAGACTAGCGGGCGACACCGGGGAGCTGTTTTTT; CDR3 protein: CASSRLAGDTGELFF; clone size: -; D gene: TRBD2; V gene: TRBV7-2; J gene: TRBJ2-2
CDR3 DNA: TGTGCCAGCAGCGTAGCTGGGGAAGAGACCCAGTACTTC; CDR3 protein: CASSVAGEETQYF; clone size: -; D gene: -; V gene: TRBV9; J gene: TRBJ2-5
CDR3 DNA: TGCGCCAGCAGCTTGGGTTACAGCCACTCTGGAAACACCATATATTTT; CDR3 protein: CASSLGYSHSGNTIYF; clone size: -; D gene: -; V gene: TRBV5-1; J gene: TRBJ1-3
CDR3 DNA: TGTGCCAGCAGACCGGGACTAGCGAACAATGAGCAGTTCTTC; CDR3 protein: CASRPGLANNEQFF; clone size: -; D gene: TRBD2; V gene: TRBV28; J gene: TRBJ2-1
CDR3 DNA: TGTGCCACCAATAGGAGGGGGGAGACCCAGTACTTC; CDR3 protein: CATNRRGETQYF; clone size: -; D gene: -; V gene: TRBV2; J gene: TRBJ2-5
CDR3 DNA: TGCGCCAGCAGCCAGGGGTGGGGAGGGTCCTACGAGCAGTACTTC; CDR3 protein: CASSQGWGGSYEQYF; clone size: -; D gene: -; V gene: TRBV10-1; J gene: TRBJ2-7
CDR3 DNA: TGTGCCAGCAGCTTAGGGGTAGCGGGAGGGTCTCAGGTGAAAGAGCAGTTCTTC; CDR3 protein: CASSLGVAGGSQVKEQFF; clone size: once; D gene: TRBD2; V gene: TRBV7-6; J gene: TRBJ2-1
CDR3 DNA: TGTGCCAGCAGCGAGCGGGGCTTGGCAACTAATGAAAAACTGTTTTTT; CDR3 protein: CASSERGLATNEKLFF; clone size: -; D gene: -; V gene: TRBV7-2; J gene: TRBJ1-4
CDR3 DNA: TGCGCCAGCAGCCAAGAGAGGGCCAGCATTTATGGCTACACCTTC; CDR3 protein: CASSQERASIYGYTF; clone size: -; D gene: -; V gene: TRBV4-3; J gene: TRBJ1-2
CDR3 DNA: TGTGCCTGGAGGGAGTTCGGGACGGCGAACTATGGCTACACCTTC; CDR3 protein: CAWREFGTANYGYTF; clone size: -; D gene: -; V gene: TRBV30; J gene: TRBJ1-2
CDR3 DNA: TGTGCCAGTAGTACAGGGACTAGCGGAAACATTCAGTACTTC; CDR3 protein: CASSTGTSGNIQYF; clone size: -; D gene: TRBD2; V gene: TRBV19; J gene: TRBJ2-4
CDR3 DNA: TGTGCCAGTAGTAGGACTAGCGGGAGGAGCTCCTACAATGAGCAGTTCTTC; CDR3 protein: CASSRTSGRSSYNEQFF; clone size: -; D gene: TRBD2; V gene: TRBV19; J gene: TRBJ2-1